The source of this T cell receptor beta chain is a study of blood T cell repertoires in COVID-19. Across the whole study: PBMCs, B-cell-depleted T cells, or T cells provided the cDNA or gDNA that made up the material.

This clone was seen a handful of times. Looked up from germline, CDR1 is KGHDR and CDR2 is SFDVKD. The CDR3 sequence is 11 residues long. Trimming removed 5 bases at V and 5 bases at J, with 2 bases between. Sequencing used immunoSEQ multiplex PCR; TCRdb keeps in-frame clones, though not all of them. Of approximately 210,000 clones listed, roughly four fifths are singletons. The gene calls are TRBV24-1 and TRBJ2-2; D is uncertain. The source material was peripheral blood. This clonotype was obtained from a woman aged 45-65 years with active or convalescent COVID-19. This CDR3 reads CATSVTGELFF. The CDR3 DNA reads TGTGCCACCAGTGTAACCGGGGAGCTGTTTTTT.